Shown below are 18 T cell receptor beta chains from a single sample sequenced in a study of blood T cells in healthy people across ages. Then a second PCR, running about 7 to 11 cycles, was carried out with a sample-barcoded 5' primer and a J-beta primer mix. Using its own MiXCR run on the 5' RACE reads, TCRdb lists one record per CDR3 protein. The sample holds around 1,900,000 distinct CDR3 sequences, 39% seen once. Sequencing used blood. Source of these receptors: a human donor in good health.

This clonotype was counted many times. The V gene is TRBV20-1, the J gene TRBJ2-7; 7 bases fit TRBD1. Looked up from germline, CDR1 is DFQATT and CDR2 is SNEGSKA (reference sequence). This CDR3 has 12 amino acids. J gave up 2 bases and V 3 bases, and 1 base lay outside the gene matches. The CDR3 is CSARTGPYEQYF. The CDR3 bases are TGCAGTGCTAGGACAGGGCCCTACGAGCAGTACTTC.

Worth noting for this clonotype: A junction end diverges from the germline sequence, so it may reflect a read error. This chain links TRBV3-1 with TRBJ1-3; D is unresolved. Germline-derived CDR1 and CDR2 are LGHDT and YNNKEL (reference sequence). CDR3 length: 12 amino acids. The CDR3 region is CASRHSGNTIYF. CDR3 DNA: TGTGCCAGCCGCCACTCTGGAAACACCATATATTTT.

V usage is TRBV9 and J usage is TRBJ1-2; 12 positions match TRBD1. V gave up 0 bases and J gave up 8 bases; unmatched junction bases: 17. Per the germline V gene, CDR1 is SGDLS and CDR2 is YYNGEE. The CDR3 contains 19 residues. The CDR3 is CASSVAMGQGALNVKGYTF. The CDR3 nucleotides are TGTGCCAGCAGCGTAGCGATGGGACAGGGGGCGCTTAACGTTAAAGGCTACACCTTC.

This chain connects TRBV4-1 to TRBJ2-1; 7 nucleotides line up with TRBD2. V lost 0 bases, J lost 3 bases, and 8 bases stayed unmatched. CDR1 MGHRA and CDR2 YSYEKL come from the germline V gene. The CDR3 has 17 residues. The CDR3 sequence is CASSQERGIGYYNEQFF. CDR3 DNA: TGCGCCAGCAGCCAAGAGCGGGGGATCGGATACTACAATGAGCAGTTCTTC.

The V and J genes are TRBV7-2 and TRBJ2-1; the D is unclear. The CDR3 is made up of 15 amino acids. The germline V gene encodes CDR1 SGHTA and CDR2 FQGNSA. The ends were cut back, 5 bases at V and 0 bases at J, with 11 bases in the middle. CDR3 loop: CASSAEALSYNEQFF. Written as DNA, the CDR3 is TGTGCCAGCAGCGCCGAGGCCCTCTCCTACAATGAGCAGTTCTTC.

This clonotype was observed many times. V gene TRBV28 combines with J gene TRBJ2-7; a weak D match, TRBD2 (7 bases). Germline V gives CDR1 MDHEN, CDR2 SYDVKM. The germline V and J ends were trimmed by 7 bases and 2 bases, with 9 bases remaining between them. There are 12 residues in the CDR3. The CDR3 is CASKGGPYEQYF. Written as DNA, the CDR3 is TGTGCCAGCAAGGGGGGGCCCTACGAGCAGTACTTC.

This clonotype has just a few counts. The CDR3 nucleotides read TGTGCCAGCAGCTTAAGGCTAGCGGGGGGAGTCATAAATGAGCAGTTCTTC. It specifies CASSLRLAGGVINEQFF. V and J are TRBV7-3 and TRBJ2-1; 11 nucleotides line up with TRBD2. Looked up from germline, CDR1 is SGHTA and CDR2 is FQGTGA. The CDR3 spans 17 residues. V was clipped by 1 base and J by 7 bases; unmatched bases: 9.

This chain connects TRBV28 to TRBJ2-1; D is uncertain. The J call may be wrong; the DNA end is better matched by TRBJ2-7. CDR3 length: 15 amino acids. Germline CDR1 MDHEN, CDR2 SYDVKM. DNA for the CDR3: TGTGCCAGCAGTCCCACCCTCAGGAGCTACAATGAGCAGTACTTC. It encodes CASSPTLRSYNEQYF.

V gene TRBV7-2 combines with J gene TRBJ1-1; TRBD1 matches at 9 bases. Germline V lookup: CDR1 SGHTA, CDR2 FQGNSA. With 5 bases clipped from V and 10 bases from J, the junction kept 11 bases outside the gene matches. The CDR3 runs to 14 residues. CDR3 sequence (DNA): TGTGCCAGCAGCCCGTGGACAGGGGCGCCCGGAGCTTTCTTT. It encodes CASSPWTGAPGAFF.

The chain uses TRBV6-5 and TRBJ2-6; TRBD1 matches 8 bases. This CDR3 contains 16 residues. The V and J ends lost 2 bases and 2 bases, in that order; junction bases with no gene match: 2. CDR1 is MNHEY, CDR2 SVGAGI, per germline. Here the CDR3 DNA reads TGTGCCAGCAGTTACCAGACAGGGGCTGGGGCCAACGTCCTGACTTTC. Protein sequence: CASSYQTGAGANVLTF.

J is TRBJ1-2 and V is TRBV28; TRBD1 matches 7 bases. The trim removed 4 bases at V and 5 bases at J, leaving 10 bases unmatched. This CDR3 spans 15 amino acids. Germline V CDR1 and CDR2: MDHEN, SYDVKM. The CDR3 spells CASSYINRGQYGYTF. The CDR3 nucleotides are TGTGCCAGCAGTTATATCAACAGGGGCCAGTATGGCTACACCTTC.

The rearrangement joins TRBV7-2 to TRBJ1-4; D call uncertain. With 1 base removed from V and 8 bases from J, the gap between germline ends came to 14 bases. The CDR3 loop spans 15 amino acids. The germline gives CDR1 SGHTA, CDR2 FQGNSA. Here the CDR3 DNA reads TGTGCCAGCAGCTTAGGTCGACCTTACGACGAAAAACTGTTTTTT. Encoded protein: CASSLGRPYDEKLFF.

This clonotype was picked up a small number of times. The chain is built from TRBV7-8 and TRBJ2-7, with 12 positions matching TRBD2. J lost 0 bases, V lost 4 bases, and 4 bases had no gene match. The CDR3 has 16 residues. The germline V gene has CDR1 SGHVS and CDR2 FQNEAQ. CDR3 coding DNA: TGTGCCAGCAGCTGGAGACTAGCGGGGGTCTCCTACGAGCAGTACTTC. Translating it yields CASSWRLAGVSYEQYF.

The chain has TRBV3-1 and TRBJ2-4; D is unresolved. The J call may be wrong; the DNA end is better matched by TRBJ2-7. Germline assignment: CDR1 LGHDT and CDR2 YNNKEL (reference sequence). The CDR3 has 13 residues. The CDR3: CASSQDRLREQYF. The CDR3 nucleotides are TGTGCCAGCAGCCAAGATCGGCTACGCGAGCAGTACTTC.

The chain has TRBV12-3 or TRBV12-4 and TRBJ1-6; D gene uncertain. With 3 bases removed from V and 14 bases from J, the gap between germline ends came to 14 bases. The CDR3 is 13 residues long. The CDR3 region has the DNA TGTGCCAGCAGTTTCGGCCGCGAGGGCACCCTCCACTTT. It encodes CASSFGREGTLHF.

This clonotype was seen just once. This sequence joins TRBV3-1 and TRBJ1-1; D is perhaps TRBD1 (6 bases). V lost 2 bases and J 8 bases, leaving 12 bases between the germline ends. This CDR3 is 13 amino acids long. Germline V gene data show CDR1 as LGHDT and CDR2 as YNNKEL (reference sequence). CDR3 sequence (DNA): TGTGCCAGCAGCCAATTGCGGGGGCAAGAAGCTTTCTTT. This codes for CASSQLRGQEAFF.

The rearrangement links TRBV20-1 to TRBJ2-1; either TRBD1 or TRBD2 may fit D (5 bases each). V lost 6 bases and J lost 2, with 20 bases in between. The CDR3 extends over 16 amino acids. Germline CDR1 DFQATT, CDR2 SNEGSKA (reference sequence). CDR3 amino acids: CSATRAYGGPYNEQFF. CDR3 in DNA: TGCAGTGCCACCCGGGCCTATGGGGGACCCTACAATGAGCAGTTCTTC.

The rearrangement joins TRBV12-3 or TRBV12-4 to TRBJ2-7; D gene ambiguous. Trimming took off 7 bases at V and 0 bases at J, with 10 bases between the two ends. The CDR3 covers 13 residues. CDR3 nucleotide sequence: TGTGCCAGCATGTCGGTGGTCTCCTACGAGCAGTACTTC. As protein: CASMSVVSYEQYF.